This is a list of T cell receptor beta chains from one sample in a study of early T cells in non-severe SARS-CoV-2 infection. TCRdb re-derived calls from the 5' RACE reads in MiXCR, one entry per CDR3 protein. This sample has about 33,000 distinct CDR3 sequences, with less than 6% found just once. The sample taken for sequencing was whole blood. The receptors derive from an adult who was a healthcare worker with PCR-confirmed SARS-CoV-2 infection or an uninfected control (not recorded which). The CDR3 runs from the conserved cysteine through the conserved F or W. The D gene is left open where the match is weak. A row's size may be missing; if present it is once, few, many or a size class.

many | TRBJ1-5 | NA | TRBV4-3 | CASSQPPQPQHF | TGCGCCAGCAGCCAACCACCACAGCCCCAGCATTTT
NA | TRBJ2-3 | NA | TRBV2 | CASRQGENTDTQYF | TGTGCCAGCAGACAGGGAGAAAACACAGATACGCAGTATTTT
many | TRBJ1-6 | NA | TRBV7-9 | CASSLRTAANSPLHF | TGTGCCAGCAGCTTGAGGACAGCTGCTAATTCACCCCTCCACTTT
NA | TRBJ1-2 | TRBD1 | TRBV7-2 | CASSTRTGLSNYGYTF | TGTGCCAGCAGCACTAGGACAGGTCTTTCAAACTATGGCTACACCTTC
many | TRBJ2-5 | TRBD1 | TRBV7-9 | CASSYGQDDSLGETQYF | TGTGCCAGCAGCTACGGACAGGACGACTCCCTGGGGGAGACCCAGTACTTC
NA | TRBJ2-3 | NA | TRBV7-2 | CASSSRQWGGGTDTQYF | TGTGCCAGCAGCTCGCGCCAGTGGGGGGGCGGGACAGATACGCAGTATTTT
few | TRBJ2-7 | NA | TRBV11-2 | CASSTIGYEQYF | TGTGCCAGCAGCACTATCGGTTACGAGCAGTACTTC
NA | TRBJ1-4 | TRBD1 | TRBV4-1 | CASSQGSGGAEEKLFF | TGCGCCAGCAGCCAAGGGTCAGGGGGAGCGGAGGAAAAACTGTTTTTT
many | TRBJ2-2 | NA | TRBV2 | CASTFRPGELFF | TGTGCCAGCACGTTTCGCCCCGGGGAGCTGTTTTTT
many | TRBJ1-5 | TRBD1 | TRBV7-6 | CASSLGTGEQPQHF | TGTGCCAGCAGCCTGGGGACAGGGGAACAGCCCCAGCATTTT
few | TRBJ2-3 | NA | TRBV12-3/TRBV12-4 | CASSFLAITDTQYF | TGTGCCAGCAGTTTCCTCGCAATCACAGATACGCAGTATTTT
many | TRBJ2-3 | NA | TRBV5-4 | CASSLAGEDTQYF | TGTGCCAGCAGCTTGGCGGGGGAAGATACGCAGTATTTT
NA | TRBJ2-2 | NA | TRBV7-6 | CASSPQANTGELFF | TGTGCCAGCAGCCCTCAGGCGAACACCGGGGAGCTGTTTTTT
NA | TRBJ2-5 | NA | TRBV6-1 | CASSEAGLKETQHF | TGTGCCAGCAGTGAAGCAGGCCTGAAAGAGACCCAGCACTTC
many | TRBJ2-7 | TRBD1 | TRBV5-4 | CASSLRGQGRYEQYF | TGTGCCAGCAGCCTAAGAGGACAGGGGCGCTACGAGCAGTACTTC
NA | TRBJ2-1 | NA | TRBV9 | CASSVDSTVWSYEQFF | TGTGCCAGCAGCGTAGACTCAACAGTGTGGTCCTATGAGCAGTTCTTC
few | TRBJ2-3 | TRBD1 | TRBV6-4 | CASSAQGESDTQYF | TGTGCCAGCAGTGCCCAGGGGGAGTCAGATACGCAGTATTTT
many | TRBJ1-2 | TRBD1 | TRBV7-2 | CAAARGFQGRGYTF | TGTGCTGCAGCCAGGGGGTTTCAGGGCAGGGGCTACACCTTC
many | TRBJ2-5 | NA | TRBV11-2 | CASRSGNGRYQETQYF | TGTGCCAGCAGATCAGGGAACGGCCGGTACCAAGAGACCCAGTACTTC
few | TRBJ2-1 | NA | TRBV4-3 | CASSQGGKHNEQFF | TGCGCCAGCAGCCAAGGTGGGAAACACAATGAGCAGTTCTTC
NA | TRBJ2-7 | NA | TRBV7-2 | CASSPTHSYEQYF | TGTGCCAGCAGCCCTACGCACTCCTACGAGCAGTACTTC
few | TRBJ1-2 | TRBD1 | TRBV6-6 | CASSLDRGQNYGYTF | TGTGCCAGCAGCCTAGACAGGGGGCAAAATTATGGCTACACCTTC
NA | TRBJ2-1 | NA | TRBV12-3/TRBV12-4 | CASSLFAGTPTLNEQFF | TGTGCCAGCAGTCTCTTTGCGGGGACACCTACATTAAATGAGCAGTTCTTC
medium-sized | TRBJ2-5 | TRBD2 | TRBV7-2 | CASSLVPLIAGGGQETQYF | TGTGCCAGCAGCTTAGTCCCTCTTATAGCGGGGGGCGGCCAAGAGACCCAGTACTTC
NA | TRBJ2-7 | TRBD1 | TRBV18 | CASSPRTVGQGGEQYF | TGTGCCAGCTCACCCCGAACCGTGGGACAGGGCGGCGAGCAGTACTTC
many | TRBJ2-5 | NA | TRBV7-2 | CASSLSRWTQETQYF | TGTGCCAGCAGCTTATCTCGCTGGACCCAAGAGACCCAGTACTTC
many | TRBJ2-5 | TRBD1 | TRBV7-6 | CASSQGQGATQYF | TGTGCCAGCAGCCAGGGACAGGGAGCGACCCAGTACTTC
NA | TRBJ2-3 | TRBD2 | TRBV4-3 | CASSRDHSGGSTDTQYF | TGCGCCAGCAGCCGAGACCATAGCGGGGGCAGCACAGATACGCAGTATTTT
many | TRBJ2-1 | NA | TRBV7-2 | CASSFQPRSYNEQFF | TGTGCCAGCAGCTTCCAACCTCGATCCTACAATGAGCAGTTCTTC
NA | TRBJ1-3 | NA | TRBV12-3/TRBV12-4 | CASSSSVGFPNTIYF | TGTGCCAGCAGTTCCTCAGTCGGGTTTCCCAACACCATATATTTT
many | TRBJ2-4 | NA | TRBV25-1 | CASSESGIIAKNIQYF | TGTGCCAGCAGTGAATCAGGGATTATAGCCAAAAACATTCAGTACTTC
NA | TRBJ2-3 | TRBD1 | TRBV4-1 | CASSPSPLDRGMGDTQYF | TGCGCCAGCAGCCCTTCCCCTCTTGACAGGGGGATGGGGGATACGCAGTATTTT
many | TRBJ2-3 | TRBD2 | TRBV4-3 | CASSQELRGGTDTQYF | TGCGCCAGCAGCCAAGAATTGCGGGGGGGCACAGATACGCAGTATTTT